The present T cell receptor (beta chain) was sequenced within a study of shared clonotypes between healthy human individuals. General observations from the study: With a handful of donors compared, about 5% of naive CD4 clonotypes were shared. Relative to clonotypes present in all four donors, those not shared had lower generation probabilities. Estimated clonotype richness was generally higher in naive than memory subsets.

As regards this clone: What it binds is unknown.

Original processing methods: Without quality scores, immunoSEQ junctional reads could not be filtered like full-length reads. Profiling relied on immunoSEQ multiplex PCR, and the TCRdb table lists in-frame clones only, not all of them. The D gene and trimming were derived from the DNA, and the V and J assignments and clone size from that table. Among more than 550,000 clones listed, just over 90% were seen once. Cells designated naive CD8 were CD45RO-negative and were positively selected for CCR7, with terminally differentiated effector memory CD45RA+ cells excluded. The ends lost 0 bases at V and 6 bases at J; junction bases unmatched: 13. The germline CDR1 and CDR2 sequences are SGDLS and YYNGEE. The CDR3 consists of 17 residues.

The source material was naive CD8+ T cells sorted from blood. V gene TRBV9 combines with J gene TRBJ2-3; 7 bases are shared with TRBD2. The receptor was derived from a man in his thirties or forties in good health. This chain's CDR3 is CASSVEPLAAFMDTQYF. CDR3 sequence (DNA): TGTGCCAGCAGCGTAGAGCCTCTAGCGGCCTTCATGGATACGCAGTATTTT.